Below, 13 T cell receptor beta chains from the same sample are listed, as sequenced in a study of identical twins. A single record per CDR3 protein comes from TCRdb applying MiXCR to the 5' RACE reads. The sample lists some 760,000 distinct CDR3 sequences; 18% were seen once. The same sample was also studied in work on T cells expressing NK-cell markers.

Sequenced material: PBMCs. The receptors here all came from a woman between 18 and 30 years old in good health.

This clonotype came up a few times. The chain couples TRBV5-1 to TRBJ2-1; D possibly uses TRBD1 or TRBD2 (5 bases each). The V gene's germline CDR1 is SGHRS and CDR2 YFSETQ. The V gene lost 0 bases and the J gene lost 2 bases, with 9 bases spanning the gap. The CDR3 runs 15 residues. The CDR3 nucleotides read TGCGCCAGCAGCTTGGACGGGGACCCCTACAATGAGCAGTTCTTC. This sequence encodes CASSLDGDPYNEQFF. The full variable domain, with the rest looked up from reference TRBV5-1 and TRBJ2-1, is KAGVTQTPRYLIKTRGQQVTLSCSPISGHRSVSWYQQTPGQGLQFLFEYFSETQRNKGNFPGRFSGRQFSNSRSEMNVSTLELGDSALYLCASSLDGDPYNEQFFGPGTRLTVL.

The chain carries TRBV5-5 and TRBJ2-7, with D perhaps being TRBD1 or TRBD2 (6 bases each). V was shortened by 2 bases and J by 0 bases, with 18 bases between the two germline ends. The germline gives CDR1 SGHKS, CDR2 YYEKEE (reference sequence). The CDR3 runs 17 residues. The CDR3 nucleotides read TGTGCCAGCAGCTTATTTCTCAACAGGGACTTCTCCTACGAGCAGTACTTC. It codes for CASSLFLNRDFSYEQYF.

V gene TRBV10-3 combines with J gene TRBJ1-1; TRBD1 might be the D (5 bases). Looked up from germline, CDR1 is ENHRY and CDR2 is SYGVKD. Trimming removed 7 bases at V and 3 bases at J, with 9 bases between. The CDR3 is 12 amino acids. CDR3 protein: CAITPGDTEAFF. In DNA, the CDR3 is TGTGCCATCACTCCGGGGGACACTGAAGCTTTCTTT.

This clonotype came up a few times. The chain links TRBV10-2 to TRBJ2-3; 7 bases fit TRBD2. CDR1 and CDR2 (germline): WSHSY, SAAADI. Trimming removed 0 bases from V and 2 bases from J; junction bases left unmatched: 2. The CDR3 totals 15 residues. The CDR3: CASSESGGFTDTQYF. The CDR3 DNA follows: TGCGCCAGCAGTGAGTCGGGGGGGTTCACAGATACGCAGTATTTT.

This chain connects TRBV18 to TRBJ2-7; 8 nucleotides match TRBD1. The CDR3 contains 15 residues. The trim removed 5 bases at V and 3 bases at J, leaving 9 bases unmatched. Looked up from germline, CDR1 is KGHSH and CDR2 is LQKENI. This chain's CDR3 is CASSYVGQGDYEQYF. The DNA for the CDR3 is TGTGCCAGCTCATATGTTGGACAGGGAGACTACGAGCAGTACTTC.

A few counts support this clonotype. The V gene is TRBV6-1, the J gene TRBJ2-5, with 9 nucleotides matching TRBD2. V was clipped by 7 bases and J by 2 bases; unmatched bases: 8. The CDR3 has 15 amino acids. Germline assignment: CDR1 MNHNS and CDR2 SASEGT. For the CDR3, the DNA is TGTGCCAGCACCGAGCGGGGGGCTCAACAAGAGACCCAGTACTTC. Translation gives CASTERGAQQETQYF.

This chain connects TRBV12-3 or TRBV12-4 to TRBJ2-3; D assignment may be TRBD1 or TRBD2 (5 bases each). The CDR3 runs 15 residues. V lost 7 bases, J lost 0 bases, and 14 bases lay in between. DNA of the CDR3: TGTGCCAGCACCCTGGGACCTACTAGCACAGATACGCAGTATTTT. It translates to CASTLGPTSTDTQYF.

There are a few counts of this clonotype. The chain couples TRBV5-6 to TRBJ1-1; D remains unclear. Trimming took 4 bases from V and 1 from J, leaving 8 bases between them. Germline CDR1 is SGHDT and CDR2 is YYEEEE. This CDR3 spans 13 amino acids. CDR3 sequence: CASSRVPNTEAFF. Here the CDR3 DNA reads TGTGCCAGCAGCCGAGTACCGAACACTGAAGCTTTCTTT.

The rearrangement joins TRBV13 to TRBJ2-3; D remains unclear. Trimming left V 8 bases short and J 10 bases short, with 10 bases between. There are 10 residues in the CDR3. The germline CDR1 and CDR2 sequences are PRHDT and FYEKMQ (reference sequence). The DNA of the CDR3 is TGTGCCAGCGGCCCTGGGCCGCAGTATTTT. Translated, it gives CASGPGPQYF.

This clonotype was observed a handful of times. The chain is built from TRBV12-3 or TRBV12-4 and TRBJ2-5; D uncertain. The CDR3 is 14 residues long. Trimming cost V 4 bases and J 2 bases, with 11 bases left between them. CDR3 sequence (DNA): TGTGCCAGCAGTTCCATTGGAAGTCAAGAGACCCAGTACTTC. It encodes CASSSIGSQETQYF.

The genes are TRBV3-1 and TRBJ1-2; the D is unclear. The CDR3 loop spans 12 amino acids. Trimming stripped 1 base from V and 3 bases from J, with 3 bases between. From germline, CDR1 is LGHDT and CDR2 YNNKEL (reference sequence). This CDR3 is CASSQADYGYTF. In DNA, the CDR3 is TGTGCCAGCAGCCAAGCTGACTATGGCTACACCTTC.

The chain employs TRBV20-1 and TRBJ2-1; the match to TRBD1 covers 11 bases. Germline V gives CDR1 DFQATT, CDR2 SNEGSKA (reference sequence). V gave up 6 bases and J gave up 5 bases; unmatched junction bases: 15. This CDR3 comprises 17 residues. The CDR3 spells CSATDRGLRTSNNEQFF. The CDR3 nucleotides read TGCAGTGCCACGGACAGGGGGCTGCGGACTAGTAACAATGAGCAGTTCTTC.

J is TRBJ2-1 and V is TRBV7-9; no firm D call. The germline V and J ends were trimmed by 10 bases and 6 bases, with 10 bases remaining between them. Germline-derived CDR1 and CDR2 are SEHNR and FQNEAQ (reference sequence). This CDR3 spans 11 amino acids. The CDR3 DNA sequence: TGTGCCATCCCGAGAGGCAATGAGCAGTTCTTC. This sequence encodes CAIPRGNEQFF.